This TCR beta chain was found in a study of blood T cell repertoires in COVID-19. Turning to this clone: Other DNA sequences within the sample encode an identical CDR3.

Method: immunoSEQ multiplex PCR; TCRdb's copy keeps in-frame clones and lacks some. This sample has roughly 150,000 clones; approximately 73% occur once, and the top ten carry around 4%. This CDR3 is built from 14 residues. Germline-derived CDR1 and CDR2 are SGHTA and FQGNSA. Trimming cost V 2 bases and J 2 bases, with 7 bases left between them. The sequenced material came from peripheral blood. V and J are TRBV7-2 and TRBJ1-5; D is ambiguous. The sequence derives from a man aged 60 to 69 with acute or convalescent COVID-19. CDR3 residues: CASSLNPGNQPQHF. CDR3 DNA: TGTGCCAGCAGCTTAAACCCGGGCAATCAGCCCCAGCATTTT.